This T cell receptor (beta chain) was sequenced in a study of Ad26.COV2.S vaccination and SARS-CoV-2 variants. Study background: Ad26.COV2.S was injected intramuscularly once or twice, 56 days apart. Overall study results and limits: The TCR breadth and depth analyses may have produced an underestimate of total T cell responses. Spike-specific TCR breadth was greater after Ad26.COV2.S than placebo.

Comment on this clone: Antigen unknown.

Repertoires were generated with immunoSEQ multiplex PCR, while TCRdb's copy carries only in-frame clones and drops some. The sample lists approximately 350,000 clones; about nine tenths were seen once. Looked up from germline, CDR1 is MNHEY and CDR2 is SVGAGI. V lost 7 bases to trimming and J lost 4 bases; unmatched junction nucleotides: 6. CDR3 size: 13 residues. Documented treatment: around 19 received Ad26.COV2.S at low or high dose, single or two shots; about 5 received placebo; per-sample allocation not given. Specimen acquisition occurred on day 63 following the initial vaccine or placebo injection.

V gene TRBV6-5 combines with J gene TRBJ2-7; 8 bases match TRBD2. The receptor was isolated from a person aged 18 to 65 who received the Ad26.COV2.S COVID-19 vaccine or a placebo. The material sequenced was peripheral blood, taken in a trial of Ad26.COV2.S vaccine versus placebo. The CDR3 sequence: CASTAPGGYEQYF. The CDR3 DNA sequence: TGTGCCAGCACGGCTCCGGGGGGGTACGAGCAGTACTTC.